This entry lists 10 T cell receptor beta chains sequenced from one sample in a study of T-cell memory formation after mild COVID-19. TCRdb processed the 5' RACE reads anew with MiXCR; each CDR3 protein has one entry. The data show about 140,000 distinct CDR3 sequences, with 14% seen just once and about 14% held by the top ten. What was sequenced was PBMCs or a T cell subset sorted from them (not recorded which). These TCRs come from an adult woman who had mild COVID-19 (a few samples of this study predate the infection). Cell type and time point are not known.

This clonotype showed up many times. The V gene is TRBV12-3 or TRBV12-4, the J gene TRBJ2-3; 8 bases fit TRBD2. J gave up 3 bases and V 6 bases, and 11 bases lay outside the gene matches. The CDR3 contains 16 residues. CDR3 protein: CASRRGDSPGTDTQYF. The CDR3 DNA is TGTGCCAGCAGGCGGGGGGACTCCCCGGGAACAGATACGCAGTATTTT.

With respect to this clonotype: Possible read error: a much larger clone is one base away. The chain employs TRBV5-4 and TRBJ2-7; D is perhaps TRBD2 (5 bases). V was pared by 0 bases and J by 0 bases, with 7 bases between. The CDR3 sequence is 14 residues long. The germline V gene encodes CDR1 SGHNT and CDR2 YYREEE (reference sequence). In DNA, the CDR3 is TGTGCCAGCAGCTTGGGGGAGAGCTCCTACGAGCAGTACTTC. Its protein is CASSLGESSYEQYF. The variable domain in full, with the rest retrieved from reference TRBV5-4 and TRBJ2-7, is ETGVTQSPTHLIKTRGQQVTLRCSSQSGHNTVSWYQQALGQGPQFIFQYYREEENGRGNFPPRFSGLQFPNYSSELNVNALELDDSALYLCASSLGESSYEQYFGPGTRLTVT.

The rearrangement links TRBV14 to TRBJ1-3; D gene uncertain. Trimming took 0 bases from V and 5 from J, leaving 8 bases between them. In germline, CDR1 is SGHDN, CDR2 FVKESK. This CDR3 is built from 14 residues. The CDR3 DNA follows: TGTGCCAGCAGCCAAGATCCGTTTAGAAACACCATATATTTT. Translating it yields CASSQDPFRNTIYF.

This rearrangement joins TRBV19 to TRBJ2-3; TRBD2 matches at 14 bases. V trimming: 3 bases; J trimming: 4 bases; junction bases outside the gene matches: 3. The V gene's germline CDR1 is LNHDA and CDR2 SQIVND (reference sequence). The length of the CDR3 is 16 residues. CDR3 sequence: CASSIGLAGGADTQYF. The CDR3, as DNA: TGTGCCAGTAGTATCGGACTAGCGGGAGGTGCAGATACGCAGTATTTT.

In nucleotides, the CDR3 is TGCGCCAGCAGCCACCGACTAGCAAGGGAGCAGTACTTC. It is translated as CASSHRLAREQYF. This chain links TRBV4-3 with TRBJ2-7, with 7 nucleotides matching TRBD2. V lost 3 bases to trimming and J lost 7 bases; unmatched junction nucleotides: 6. Germline CDR1 LGHNA, CDR2 YSLEER. The CDR3 sequence is 13 residues long.

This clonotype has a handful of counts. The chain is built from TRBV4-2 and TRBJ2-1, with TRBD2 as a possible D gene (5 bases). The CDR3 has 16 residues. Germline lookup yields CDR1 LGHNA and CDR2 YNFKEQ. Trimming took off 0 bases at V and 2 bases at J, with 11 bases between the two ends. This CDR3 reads CASSQDNSGPYNEQFF. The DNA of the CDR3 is TGTGCCAGCAGCCAAGATAACAGCGGTCCCTACAATGAGCAGTTCTTC.

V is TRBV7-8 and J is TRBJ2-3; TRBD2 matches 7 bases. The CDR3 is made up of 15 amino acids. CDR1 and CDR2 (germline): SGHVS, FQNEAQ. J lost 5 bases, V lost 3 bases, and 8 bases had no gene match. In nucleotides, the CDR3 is TGTGCCAGCAGCTTCGGAGTGTCTAGCGGAGATACGCAGTATTTT. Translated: CASSFGVSSGDTQYF.

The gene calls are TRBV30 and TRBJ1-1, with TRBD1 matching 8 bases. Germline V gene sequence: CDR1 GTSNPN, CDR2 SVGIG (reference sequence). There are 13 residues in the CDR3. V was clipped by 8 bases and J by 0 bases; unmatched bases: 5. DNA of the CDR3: TGTGCCCATTCAGGGGGCATGAACACTGAAGCTTTCTTT. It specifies CAHSGGMNTEAFF. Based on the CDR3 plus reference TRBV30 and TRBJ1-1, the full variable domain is SQTIHQWPATLVQPVGSPLSLECTVEGTSNPNLYWYRQAAGRGLQLLFYSVGIGQISSEVPQNLSASRPQDRQFILSSKKLLLSDSGFYLCAHSGGMNTEAFFGQGTRLTVV.

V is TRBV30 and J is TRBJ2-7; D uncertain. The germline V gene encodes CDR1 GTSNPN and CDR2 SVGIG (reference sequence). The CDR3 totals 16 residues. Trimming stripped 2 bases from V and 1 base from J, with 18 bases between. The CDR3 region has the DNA TGTGCCTGGAGTTTCTCCGGGCCCTGGGGATCCTACGAGCAGTACTTC. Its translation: CAWSFSGPWGSYEQYF.

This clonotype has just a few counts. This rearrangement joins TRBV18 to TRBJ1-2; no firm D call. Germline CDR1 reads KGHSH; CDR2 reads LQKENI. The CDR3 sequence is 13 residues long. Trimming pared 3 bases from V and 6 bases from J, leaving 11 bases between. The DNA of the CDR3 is TGTGCCAGCTCACCCTCCCGCATAGATGGCTACACCTTC. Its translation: CASSPSRIDGYTF.